This T cell receptor beta chain was identified in a study of graft-versus-host responses after intestinal transplantation. Study in general: Each recipient received anti-thymocyte globulin induction, then tacrolimus and steroids for approximately 3 years.

TCRdb keeps only in-frame clones here, not all; method: immunoSEQ multiplex PCR. This sample yields tens of thousands of clones, of which approximately 87% are seen a single time; about 1.1% belongs to the top ten. About this clone: Its antigen is still unknown.

The V and J ends lost 0 bases and 6 bases respectively, with 12 bases between them. The CDR3 is 14 residues long. Germline V gene sequence: CDR1 SGHNT, CDR2 YYREEE (reference sequence). General observations from the study: Early post-transplant falls in HvG clones accompanied the peak levels of circulating GvH clones. Allografts carried high graft-versus-host to host-versus-graft clonal ratios in patients having graft-donor T cell macrochimerism. Marrow from the recipient contained GvH clones, some of which had appeared first in ileum or blood.

This chain links TRBV5-4 with TRBJ1-2, with D tentatively TRBD1 (6 bases). The source was PBMCs, collected about 28 days after intestinal transplant. This sequence originates from a human patient who received an intestinal transplant, so some T cells may come from the graft donor. Written as DNA, the CDR3 is TGTGCCAGCAGCTTGGTTTCGGGGGCGGATGGCTACACCTTC. This encodes CASSLVSGADGYTF.